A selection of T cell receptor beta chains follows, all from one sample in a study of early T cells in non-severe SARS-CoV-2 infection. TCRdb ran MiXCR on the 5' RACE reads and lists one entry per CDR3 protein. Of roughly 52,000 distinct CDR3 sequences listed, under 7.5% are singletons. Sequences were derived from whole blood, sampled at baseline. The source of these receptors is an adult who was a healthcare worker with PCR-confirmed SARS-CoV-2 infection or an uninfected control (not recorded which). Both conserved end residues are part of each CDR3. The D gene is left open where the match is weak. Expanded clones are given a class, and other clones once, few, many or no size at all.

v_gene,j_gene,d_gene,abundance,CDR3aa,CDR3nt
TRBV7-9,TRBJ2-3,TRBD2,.,CASSHYGSGTSTDTQYF,TGTGCCAGCAGCCATTACGGGAGCGGGACTAGCACAGATACGCAGTATTTT
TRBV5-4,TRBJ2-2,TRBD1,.,CASSAGQGGGELFF,TGTGCCAGCAGCGCGGGACAGGGCGGCGGGGAGCTGTTTTTT
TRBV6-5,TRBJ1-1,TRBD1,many,CASRIDRVGGTEAFF,TGTGCCAGCAGAATAGACAGGGTGGGCGGCACTGAAGCTTTCTTT
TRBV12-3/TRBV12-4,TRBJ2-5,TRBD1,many,CASSPGQGRHSSETQYF,TGTGCCAGCAGCCCGGGACAGGGCAGACACTCAAGTGAGACCCAGTACTTC
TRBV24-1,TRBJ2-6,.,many,CATSDLGTGANVLTF,TGTGCCACCAGTGATTTGGGGACAGGGGCCAACGTCCTGACTTTC
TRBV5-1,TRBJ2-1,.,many,CASSLGSQEDEQFF,TGCGCCAGCAGCTTGGGGAGTCAGGAGGATGAGCAGTTCTTC
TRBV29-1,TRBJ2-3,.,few,CSVRPSTSTDTQYF,TGCAGCGTTCGACCATCTACTAGCACAGATACGCAGTATTTT
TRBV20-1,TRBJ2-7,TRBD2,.,CSAHSGGTVYEQYF,TGCAGTGCACATAGCGGGGGCACGGTCTACGAGCAGTACTTC
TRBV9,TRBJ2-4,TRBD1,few,CASAAGTGKKNIQYF,TGTGCCAGTGCAGCCGGGACAGGGAAAAAAAACATTCAGTACTTC
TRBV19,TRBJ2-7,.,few,CARSGNRTYEQYF,TGTGCCAGGTCGGGAAATAGAACGTACGAGCAGTACTTC
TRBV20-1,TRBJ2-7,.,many,CSASRADYYEQYF,TGCAGTGCTAGCAGAGCGGATTACTACGAGCAGTACTTC
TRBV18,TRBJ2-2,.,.,CASSPDGAVNTGELFF,TGTGCCAGCTCACCGGATGGGGCGGTGAACACCGGGGAGCTGTTTTTT
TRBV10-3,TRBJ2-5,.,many,CAISNRDVETQYF,TGTGCCATCTCGAACAGGGACGTAGAGACCCAGTACTTC
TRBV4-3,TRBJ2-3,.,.,CASSQPGYNTDTQYF,TGCGCCAGCAGCCAGCCGGGATATAACACAGATACGCAGTATTTT
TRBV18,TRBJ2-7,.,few,CVSSPGLPYEQYF,TGTGTCAGCTCCCCGGGTCTTCCCTACGAGCAGTACTTC
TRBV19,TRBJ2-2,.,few,CASPSNANTGELFF,TGTGCCAGTCCCTCTAATGCGAACACCGGGGAGCTGTTTTTT
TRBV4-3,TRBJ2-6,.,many,CASSPWADRRTGANVLTF,TGCGCCAGCAGCCCCTGGGCGGACAGAAGAACTGGGGCCAACGTCCTGACTTTC
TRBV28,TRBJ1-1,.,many,CASSFYSTEAFF,TGTGCCAGCAGTTTTTATTCCACTGAAGCTTTCTTT
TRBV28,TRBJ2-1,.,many,CASVDYRRGQFF,TGTGCCAGCGTCGACTACCGACGGGGGCAGTTCTTC
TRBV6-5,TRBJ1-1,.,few,CASSHRDESEAFF,TGTGCCAGCAGTCACCGGGACGAAAGTGAAGCTTTCTTT
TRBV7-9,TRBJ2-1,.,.,CASSFFDRKEQFF,TGTGCCAGCAGCTTCTTCGACAGGAAGGAGCAGTTCTTC
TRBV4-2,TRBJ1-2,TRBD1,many,CASSQEMGTGGSYGYTF,TGTGCCAGCAGCCAAGAAATGGGGACAGGGGGGTCCTATGGCTACACCTTC
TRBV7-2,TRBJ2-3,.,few,CASDRARPFSTDTQYF,TGTGCCAGCGACCGGGCTCGACCTTTTTCCACAGATACGCAGTATTTT
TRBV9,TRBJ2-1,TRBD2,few,CASSVGLESSEQFF,TGTGCCAGCAGCGTGGGACTAGAGAGTTCTGAGCAGTTCTTC
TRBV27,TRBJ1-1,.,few,CASSLEGGVNTEAFF,TGTGCCAGCAGTTTAGAGGGGGGGGTGAACACTGAAGCTTTCTTT
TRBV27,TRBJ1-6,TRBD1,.,CASSPGTGDVNSPLHF,TGTGCCAGCAGCCCTGGGACAGGGGATGTTAATTCACCCCTCCACTTT
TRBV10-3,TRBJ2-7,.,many,CAISDRSGITYEQYF,TGTGCCATCAGTGACCGTAGCGGAATTACCTACGAGCAGTACTTC
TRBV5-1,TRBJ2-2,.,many,CASSLFSGGETGELFF,TGCGCCAGCAGCTTGTTTTCCGGGGGAGAAACCGGGGAGCTGTTTTTT
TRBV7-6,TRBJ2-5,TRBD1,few,CASSIRGRGETQYF,TGTGCCAGCAGCATCAGGGGGCGCGGGGAGACCCAGTACTTC
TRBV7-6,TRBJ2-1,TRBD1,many,CASSLEDRFREQFF,TGTGCCAGCAGCTTAGAGGACAGGTTTAGAGAGCAGTTCTTC
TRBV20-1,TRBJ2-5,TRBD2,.,CSAPLQRGVQETQYF,TGCAGTGCCCCACTCCAGCGGGGGGTGCAAGAGACCCAGTACTTC
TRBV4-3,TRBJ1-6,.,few,CASSQDNPRGGYNSPLHF,TGCGCCAGCAGCCAAGACAATCCTCGAGGGGGCTATAATTCACCCCTCCACTTT
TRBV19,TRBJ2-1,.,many,CASKRDVGHNEQFF,TGTGCCAGTAAACGGGACGTAGGGCACAATGAGCAGTTCTTC
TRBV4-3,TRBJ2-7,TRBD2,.,CASSTGGGGHSYEQYF,TGCGCCAGCAGCACCGGGGGCGGGGGGCATTCCTACGAGCAGTACTTC
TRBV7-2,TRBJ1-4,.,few,CASNTDSSEKLFF,TGTGCCAGCAACACGGACAGTTCCGAAAAACTGTTTTTT
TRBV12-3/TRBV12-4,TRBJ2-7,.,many,CASSLPPPYEQYF,TGTGCCAGCAGTTTACCCCCCCCTTACGAGCAGTACTTC
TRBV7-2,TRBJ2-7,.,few,CASSRQGIYEQYF,TGTGCCAGCAGCCGTCAGGGGATCTACGAGCAGTACTTC
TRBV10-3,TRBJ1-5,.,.,CAIRSGIYQPQHF,TGTGCCATCAGATCAGGCATCTATCAGCCCCAGCATTTT
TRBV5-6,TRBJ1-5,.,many,CASSLGGHQPQHF,TGTGCCAGCAGCTTGGGGGGGCATCAGCCCCAGCATTTT
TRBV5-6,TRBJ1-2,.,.,CASSLSGESGYTF,TGTGCCAGCAGCTTGTCAGGGGAATCTGGCTACACCTTC
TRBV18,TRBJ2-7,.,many,CASSPPPGDHSYEQYF,TGTGCCAGCTCACCACCCCCGGGCGACCACTCCTACGAGCAGTACTTC
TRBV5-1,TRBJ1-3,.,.,CASSLEGVSGNTIYF,TGCGCCAGCAGCTTGGAGGGGGTCTCTGGAAACACCATATATTTT
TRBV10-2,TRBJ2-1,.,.,CASSEGEQFF,TGCGCCAGCAGTGAGGGTGAGCAGTTCTTC
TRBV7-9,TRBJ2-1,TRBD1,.,CASSLQGLVNEQFF,TGTGCCAGCAGCCTACAGGGGCTTGTAAATGAGCAGTTCTTC
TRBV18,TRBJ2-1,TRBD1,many,CASSYEQGTGGRNEQFF,TGTGCCAGCTCATATGAACAAGGGACAGGGGGAAGAAATGAGCAGTTCTTC